These T cell receptor beta chains were read from a single sample in a study of T cell changes during pregnancy in multiple sclerosis. Clones were sequenced by immunoSEQ multiplex PCR, and TCRdb holds only the in-frame ones, with some missing. The sample lists tens of thousands of clones, 90% occurring once. The sequencing here drew on CD8+ T cells from peripheral blood mononuclear cells, taken in the third trimester of pregnancy. The receptors were sampled from a female donor with multiple sclerosis, enrolled in a pregnancy study. The CDR3 runs from the conserved cysteine through the conserved F or W. D genes are given only for firm matches. Clone size appears in some rows only: once, few, many, or a class for an expanded clone.

>TRBJ2-2|TRBD1|-|TRBV30
CAWSPGGAAGELFF
TGTGCCTGGAGTCCAGGGGGCGCCGCCGGGGAGCTGTTTTTT
>TRBJ2-4|-|-|TRBV12-5
CASGPREGENIQYF
TGTGCTAGTGGACCACGCGAAGGGGAAAACATTCAGTACTTC
>TRBJ2-7|-|-|TRBV28
CATGDSSYEQYF
TGTGCCACCGGGGACTCCTCCTACGAGCAGTACTTC
>TRBJ2-3|-|-|TRBV5-6
CASSAGPLAQYF
TGTGCCAGCAGCGCTGGTCCCCTAGCGCAGTATTTT
>TRBJ2-3|-|-|TRBV6-1
CASSGFDFSLADTQYF
TGTGCCAGCAGTGGTTTTGACTTCTCCTTGGCAGATACGCAGTATTTT
>TRBJ1-1|-|-|TRBV4-1
CASSQEVAGTEAFF
TGCGCCAGCAGCCAAGAGGTGGCGGGGACTGAAGCTTTCTTT
>TRBJ2-6|-|-|TRBV4-3
CASSPHYGANVLTF
TGCGCCAGCAGCCCCCACTATGGGGCCAACGTCCTGACTTTC
>TRBJ2-7|TRBD1|once|TRBV14
CASSQVAGTGGSYEQYF
TGTGCCAGCAGCCAAGTGGCTGGGACAGGGGGCTCCTACGAGCAGTACTTC
>TRBJ1-1|-|-|TRBV19
CASSSQGRMNTEAFF
TGTGCCAGTAGTTCGCAGGGTAGGATGAACACTGAAGCTTTCTTT
>TRBJ2-7|-|-|TRBV2
CASSLSRANEQYF
TGTGCCAGCTCTCTCAGCAGGGCCAACGAGCAGTACTTC
>TRBJ2-1|TRBD2|-|TRBV19
CASSKSGTSIQSRNEQFF
TGTGCCAGTAGTAAATCCGGGACTAGTATTCAATCGAGGAATGAGCAGTTCTTC
>TRBJ1-1|TRBD1|-|TRBV5-4
CASSQSTGGFTEAFF
TGTGCCAGCAGCCAATCCACAGGGGGTTTCACTGAAGCTTTCTTT
>TRBJ2-3|TRBD1|-|TRBV15
CATSARRGDTQYF
TGTGCCACCAGCGCACGCAGGGGGGATACGCAGTATTTT
>TRBJ1-2|-|-|TRBV27
CASKGGDYGYTF
TGTGCCAGCAAAGGGGGGGACTATGGCTACACCTTC
>TRBJ2-1|-|-|TRBV7-9
CASSLSGSSVFF
TGTGCCAGCAGCTTATCGGGGAGTTCAGTATTCTTC
>TRBJ2-1|TRBD2|-|TRBV28
CASSLRGLDSYNEQFF
TGTGCCAGCAGTTTACGTGGACTAGACTCCTACAATGAGCAGTTCTTC
>TRBJ2-3|-|-|TRBV7-9
CASSPPGHNTDTQYF
TGTGCCAGCAGTCCACCGGGACATAACACAGATACGCAGTATTTT
>TRBJ1-4|-|-|TRBV2
CASSELGGPKATNEKLFF
TGTGCCAGCAGTGAGTTGGGAGGGCCCAAAGCAACTAATGAAAAACTGTTTTTT
>TRBJ2-3|TRBD2|-|TRBV28
CASSSSGPDADTQYF
TGTGCCAGCAGTTCTAGCGGGCCCGATGCGGATACGCAGTATTTT
>TRBJ1-2|TRBD1|-|TRBV7-9
CASSSMGQGIYGYTF
TGTGCCAGCAGCTCAATGGGACAGGGGATATATGGCTACACCTTC